This TCR beta chain derives from a study of blood T cells in healthy people across ages. The study, taken as a whole, reports: The percentage of naive T cells correlated strongly with TCR beta diversity.

This clonotype was seen only a few times. Its antigen is not known. This CDR3 region has 15 residues. The germline CDR1 and CDR2 sequences are SGHAT and FQNNGV. With V trimmed by 1 base and J by 5 bases, 5 bases remained unmatched. Primed by a sample-barcoded 5' primer and a J-beta primer mix, a second PCR proceeded for about 7 to 11 cycles. TCRdb re-called the 5' RACE reads through MiXCR, storing one row per CDR3 protein. The data show approximately 1.5 million distinct CDR3 sequences, about 31% seen once. Sequenced material: blood. This sequence originates from a woman in her thirties in good health. This chain uses TRBV11-2 with TRBJ2-5; 9 nucleotides match TRBD2. The CDR3 coding sequence is TGTGCCAGCAGCTTAGGGGGGACTAGCAGGGAGACCCAGTACTTC. Translating it yields CASSLGGTSRETQYF. The whole variable domain, filled in from reference TRBV11-2 and TRBJ2-5, reads EAGVAQSPRYKIIEKRQSVAFWCNPISGHATLYWYQQILGQGPKLLIQFQNNGVVDDSQLPKDRFSAERLKGVDSTLKIQPAKLEDSAVYLCASSLGGTSRETQYFGPGTRLLVL.